The rows below give T cell receptor beta chains drawn from one sample of a study of cytomegalovirus exposure and HLA in healthy donors. Clones were sequenced by immunoSEQ multiplex PCR, and TCRdb holds only the in-frame ones, with some missing. Of fewer than 100,000 clones in the sample, 76% are singletons; the top ten hold roughly 2%. Material: PBMCs. The source is a man aged 40-55 years in good health and CMV-seronegative. CDR3s include the opening cysteine and the closing phenylalanine or tryptophan. Each record gives: clone size, V gene, D gene, J gene, CDR3 DNA, CDR3 protein. D genes are given only for firm matches. The size field is filled for only some rows; it gives once, few, many or a size class.

>once|TRBV27|NA|TRBJ1-4
TGTGCCAGCGGTACAGGGACTGAAAAACTGTTTTTT
CASGTGTEKLFF
>NA|TRBV28|TRBD2|TRBJ2-7
TGTGCCAGCAGTTACTCTCCAGGATTCTCTGGCGGGAGGGGGTACGAGCAGTACTTC
CASSYSPGFSGGRGYEQYF
>NA|TRBV10-3|NA|TRBJ1-2
TGTGCCATCAGTGAGTCGAACAGAATCTATGGCTACACCTTC
CAISESNRIYGYTF
>NA|TRBV7-9|NA|TRBJ2-7
TGTTCCAGCAGCTTTACTTACTCGCTAGAGCAGTACTTC
CSSSFTYSLEQYF
>NA|TRBV27|TRBD1|TRBJ2-5
TGTGCCAGCAGTTTAGCCCGTGACAGGGGGCTAGAGACCCAGTACTTC
CASSLARDRGLETQYF
>NA|TRBV7-8|TRBD2|TRBJ2-5
TGTGCCAGCAGCTTAGCTCCTAGCGGGAGGGCCAAAGAGACCCAGTACTTC
CASSLAPSGRAKETQYF
>NA|TRBV21-1|NA|TRBJ2-7
TGTGCCAGCAGCAGCGGACAGGGCCACGAGCAGTACTTC
CASSSGQGHEQYF
>NA|TRBV5-1|TRBD1|TRBJ1-1
TGCGCCAGCAGCGTAACAGGGGCCCGGAGCACTGAAGCTTTCTTT
CASSVTGARSTEAFF
>NA|TRBV27|NA|TRBJ2-3
TGTGCCAGCAGTCACCACGGAGATACGCAGTATTTT
CASSHHGDTQYF
>NA|TRBV18|NA|TRBJ2-7
TGTGCCAGCCGCACCCAATCAGACGAGCAGTACTTC
CASRTQSDEQYF
>NA|TRBV5-1|NA|TRBJ2-2
TGCGCCAGCAGCCCTCGGGCGGGAAGCGCGAACACCGGGGAGCTGTTTTTT
CASSPRAGSANTGELFF
>NA|TRBV5-1|TRBD2|TRBJ2-2
TGCGCCAGCAGCTTGGATAGCGGGGGGGCCGCCGGGGAGCTGTTTTTT
CASSLDSGGAAGELFF
>NA|TRBV15|NA|TRBJ2-1
TGTGCCACCACACGGAGCCTCAATGAGCAGTTCTTC
CATTRSLNEQFF
>NA|TRBV5-4|NA|TRBJ1-2
TGTGCCAGCAGCTCGGACAGTCTCTATGGCTACACCTTC
CASSSDSLYGYTF
>NA|TRBV7-2|NA|TRBJ2-1
TGTGCCAGCAGCTTAGTTGGAGAAAACAATGAGCAGTTCTTC
CASSLVGENNEQFF
>few|TRBV7-2|TRBD1|TRBJ2-7
TGTGCCAGCAGAGGGAACAGGGGGGCCATATTCAACTTC
CASRGNRGAIFNF
>NA|TRBV2|NA|TRBJ1-4
TGTGCCAGTTCACAGGAGCCCAATGAAAAACTGTTTTTT
CASSQEPNEKLFF
>NA|TRBV19|NA|TRBJ1-5
TGTGCCAGTAGTACTGCAGGGCTTGAGCAGCCCCAGCATTTT
CASSTAGLEQPQHF
>once|TRBV19|TRBD1|TRBJ1-1
TGTGCCACCGCTTCAAACAGGGGTACTGAAGCTTTCTTT
CATASNRGTEAFF
>NA|TRBV28|NA|TRBJ1-6
TGTGCCAGCAGTCCCCAGGTGGGGGCGAGATATAATTCACCCCTCCACTTT
CASSPQVGARYNSPLHF
>NA|TRBV9|TRBD1|TRBJ1-2
TGTGCCAGCAGCGACAGGGGGGACTGTGGCTACACCTTC
CASSDRGDCGYTF
>NA|TRBV5-1|NA|TRBJ2-5
TGCGCCAGCAGCGCGGGCCAACAAGAGACCCAGTACTTC
CASSAGQQETQYF
>NA|TRBV27|NA|TRBJ2-7
TGTGCCAGCAGTCGACCTTCTAGGGGCGCGGGGTACGAGCAGTACTTC
CASSRPSRGAGYEQYF
>few|TRBV27|NA|TRBJ2-7
TGTGCCAGCAGTTTATCGGCCTCCTCCTACGAGCAGTACTTC
CASSLSASSYEQYF
>NA|TRBV9|TRBD2|TRBJ2-3
TGTGCCAGCAGCCCGGGGGGGGCCACTAGCACAGATACGCAGTATTTT
CASSPGGATSTDTQYF
>NA|TRBV19|TRBD1|TRBJ2-7
TGTGCCAGTAATCCCGGGACAGGGCTCTACGAGCAGTACTTC
CASNPGTGLYEQYF
>NA|TRBV4-3|TRBD2|TRBJ2-3
TGCGCCAGCAGCCAAGAGGGGACTAGCGGGAGGGGCACAGATACGCAGTATTTT
CASSQEGTSGRGTDTQYF
>few|TRBV23-1|TRBD1|TRBJ1-4
TGCGCCAGCAGTCAATCGAAGGGGGCGGGTGAAAAACTGTTTTTT
CASSQSKGAGEKLFF
>NA|TRBV9|NA|TRBJ1-2
TGTGCCAGCAGCGTAGAAGGCAGGCAGACTACCAATGGCTACACCTTC
CASSVEGRQTTNGYTF
>NA|TRBV30|TRBD1|TRBJ2-7
TGTGCCTGGAGAAGGGACAGACCCTACGAGCAGTACTTC
CAWRRDRPYEQYF
>NA|TRBV27|TRBD1|TRBJ1-1
TGTGCCAGCAGTGCAGACAGGGGAATGAACACTGAAGCTTTCTTT
CASSADRGMNTEAFF
>NA|TRBV5-4|NA|TRBJ2-7
TGTGCCAGCAGCTTGCTCAATTCGGTCGAGCAGTACTTC
CASSLLNSVEQYF
>NA|TRBV5-1|NA|TRBJ1-3
TGCGCCAGCAGCTCGACCAACCCAGGCTCTGGAAACACCATATATTTT
CASSSTNPGSGNTIYF
>NA|TRBV6-1|NA|TRBJ1-5
TGTGCCAGCAACTTCCGACAACCCAATCAGCCCCAGCATTTT
CASNFRQPNQPQHF
>NA|TRBV5-1|TRBD2|TRBJ2-5
TGCGCCAGCAGCCAGGGACTAGCGGGGGGGTTCGAGACCCAGTACTTC
CASSQGLAGGFETQYF
>NA|TRBV18|NA|TRBJ1-2
TGTGCCAGCCCACCTGAAGAGGTGGGGGCTTATGGCTACACCTTC
CASPPEEVGAYGYTF
>NA|TRBV9|TRBD1|TRBJ1-5
TGTGCCAGCAGCGCGGGACAGACCATTTGGCCCCAGCATTTT
CASSAGQTIWPQHF
>NA|TRBV27|TRBD1|TRBJ1-1
TGTGCCAGCAGTTTAAGGGTGCAGGGGGGGAACACTGAAGCTTTCTTT
CASSLRVQGGNTEAFF
>NA|TRBV13|TRBD1|TRBJ1-6
TGTGCCAGCAGCTCGGCAAAGGGGGCGCATAATTCACCCCTCCACTTT
CASSSAKGAHNSPLHF
>NA|TRBV9|NA|TRBJ2-7
TGTGCCAGCAGCCCCCGGGGTGACGAGCAGTACTTC
CASSPRGDEQYF